These 17 T cell receptor beta chains came from one sample sequenced in a study of T cells in Graves' hyperthyroidism and ophthalmopathy. TCR beta CDR3 regions were amplified from RNA transcripts. First-round RT-PCR of the TCR CDR3 relied on the HTBI primer set. In TCRdb, the multiplex PCR reads were re-called with MiXCR into one record per CDR3 protein. The data contain about 350,000 distinct CDR3 sequences, approximately 15% of them singletons. Sequenced input: blood. These receptors came from a woman younger than 45 with Graves' hyperthyroidism.

This clonotype was counted ten times or more. The chain couples TRBV18 to TRBJ2-1, with D possibly matching TRBD1 (6 bases). The CDR3 length is 15 residues. The V end lost 5 bases, the J end lost 0 bases, and 11 bases lay between the germline ends. Germline CDR1 is KGHSH and CDR2 is LQKENI. In DNA form, the CDR3 reads TGTGCCAGCTCAAGTGGACAGAGCTCCTACAATGAGCAGTTCTTC. It encodes CASSSGQSSYNEQFF.

This clonotype was found many times. CDR3 DNA: TGTGCCAGCAGGATGGACAGGGTAGACAATGAGCAGTTCTTC. It yields the protein CASRMDRVDNEQFF. This sequence joins TRBV2 and TRBJ2-1, with TRBD1 identical over 8 bases. Germline values: CDR1 SNHLY, CDR2 FYNNEI. The CDR3 spans 14 residues. V shed 6 bases and J 5 bases; nucleotides not matched to a gene: 6.

This clonotype was detected ten times or more. V is TRBV7-2 and J is TRBJ2-3; no clear D gene. The CDR3 covers 14 residues. V lost 5 bases to trimming and J lost 9 bases, with 18 bases between them. The germline CDR1 and CDR2 sequences are SGHTA and FQGNSA. CDR3 in amino acids: CASSPPEGRQTQYF. The CDR3 DNA follows: TGTGCCAGCAGCCCACCCGAAGGACGGCAGACGCAGTATTTT. The full variable domain, completed using reference TRBV7-2 and TRBJ2-3, is GAGVSQSPSNKVTEKGKDVELRCDPISGHTALYWYRQSLGQGLEFLIYFQGNSAPDKSGLPSDRFSAERTGGSVSTLTIQRTQQEDSAVYLCASSPPEGRQTQYFGPGTRLTVL.

This clonotype was seen repeatedly, ten times or more. The CDR3 region has the DNA TGTGCCAGCCGTAGGTTAACAGATACGCAGTATTTT. It is translated as CASRRLTDTQYF. The genes are TRBV28 and TRBJ2-3; no reliable D call. Germline lookup yields CDR1 MDHEN and CDR2 SYDVKM. The CDR3 sequence is 12 residues long. Between the trimmed V and J ends, which lost 8 bases and 3 bases, there was a span of 9 bases.

The chain is built from TRBV7-9 and TRBJ1-2, with D tentatively TRBD1 (6 bases). The CDR3 runs to 17 residues. The V gene's germline CDR1 is SEHNR and CDR2 FQNEAQ (reference sequence). Deletions cut 5 bases from V and 9 bases from J, with 28 bases between. Here the CDR3 DNA reads TGTGCCAGCAGCCTGGGGGCAGGGTTGTCCCGGCTGGGCAGCTACACCTTC. This encodes CASSLGAGLSRLGSYTF.

This chain's CDR3 is CSVVGTGALTGELFF. The DNA of the CDR3 is TGCAGCGTTGTGGGGACAGGGGCGCTCACCGGGGAGCTGTTTTTT. This sequence joins TRBV29-1 and TRBJ2-2, with TRBD1 matching over 10 bases. This CDR3 has 15 residues. CDR1 is SQVTM, CDR2 ANQGSEA, per germline. The V segment lost 4 bases and the J segment 4 bases; nucleotides outside the gene matches: 6.

This clonotype came up a few times. V and J are TRBV24-1 and TRBJ1-4, with D uncertain. V shed 6 bases and J shed 10 bases, with 14 bases lying between them. The CDR3 extends over 13 amino acids. Looked up from germline, CDR1 is KGHDR and CDR2 is SFDVKD. The CDR3 region is CATSQEVSGKLFF. The DNA for the CDR3 is TGTGCCACCAGTCAAGAGGTTTCAGGAAAACTGTTTTTT.

As concerns this clonotype: A much more abundant neighbour one base away suggests this may be a read error. The J gene is TRBJ2-3, the V gene TRBV7-2; TRBD2 matches at 7 bases. This CDR3 has 16 amino acids. Germline V gene sequence: CDR1 SGHTA, CDR2 FQGNSA. The CDR3 coding sequence is TGTGCCAGCAGCTTAACGGGGGGAAGGGGCGCAGATGCGCAGTATTTT. This sequence encodes CASSLTGGRGADAQYF.

CDR3 residues: CASSLPRKGNTEAFF. In DNA form, the CDR3 reads TGTGCCAGCAGTCTCCCTCGAAAGGGGAACACTGAAGCTTTCTTT. The V gene is TRBV28, the J gene TRBJ1-1; D gene unclear. Germline V gene sequence: CDR1 MDHEN, CDR2 SYDVKM. Trimming removed 5 bases at V and 1 base at J, with 14 bases between. CDR3 length equals 15 residues. Full variable domain (outside the CDR3, taken from reference TRBV28 and TRBJ1-1): DVKVTQSSRYLVKRTGEKVFLECVQDMDHENMFWYRQDPGLGLRLIYFSYDVKMKEKGDIPEGYSVSREKKERFSLILESASTNQTSMYLCASSLPRKGNTEAFFGQGTRLTVV.

This clonotype was seen a handful of times. The V gene is TRBV12-5, the J gene TRBJ2-5; weak D call: TRBD2 (6 bases). Looked up from germline, CDR1 is LGHNT and CDR2 is FRNRAP. V lost 6 bases to trimming and J lost 1 base, with 15 bases between them. This CDR3 contains 15 residues. CDR3 sequence: CASGLRRGGQETQYF. The CDR3 coding sequence is TGTGCTAGTGGCCTCAGGAGGGGCGGCCAAGAGACCCAGTACTTC.

V gene TRBV18 combines with J gene TRBJ2-7, with TRBD2 matching 12 bases. The J call may be faulty, since TRBJ2-1 better matches the DNA end. The CDR3 loop spans 15 amino acids. In germline, CDR1 is KGHSH, CDR2 LQKENI. The CDR3 coding sequence is TGTGCCAGCTCACCGCAGGGACTAGCGGGTTACGAGCAGTTCTTC. Translating gives CASSPQGLAGYEQFF.

The sample holds many counts of this clonotype. The chain employs TRBV12-3 or TRBV12-4 and TRBJ1-2; 7 bases map to TRBD1. The length of the CDR3 is 11 residues. V gave up 5 bases and J gave up 8 bases; unmatched junction bases: 2. In DNA, the CDR3 is TGTGCCAGCAGTCAGGGGGGAGGCTACACCTTC. This encodes CASSQGGGYTF.

This clonotype was recorded at least ten times. V is TRBV12-3 or TRBV12-4 and J is TRBJ1-5, with 8 positions matching TRBD1. The CDR3 extends over 18 amino acids. Germline trimming cut 6 bases from V and 1 base from J; bases unmatched to any gene: 14. The CDR3 coding sequence is TGTGCCAGCAGCCCCGTTGTCAGGGGGCCAGGGAGCAATCAGCCCCAGCATTTT. Its translation is CASSPVVRGPGSNQPQHF.

This clonotype came up many times. V gene TRBV15 combines with J gene TRBJ2-1; D unresolved. The CDR3 spans 13 residues. Trimming pared 0 bases from V and 6 bases from J, leaving 6 bases between. The V gene's germline CDR1 is LNHNV and CDR2 YYDKDF (reference sequence). This CDR3 reads CATSRDRVNEQFF. CDR3 DNA: TGTGCCACCAGCAGAGATCGAGTCAATGAGCAGTTCTTC.

A few counts support this clonotype. This sequence joins TRBV20-1 and TRBJ2-4; TRBD1 agrees at 7 bases. CDR1 and CDR2 from the germline V gene are DFQATT and SNEGSKA (reference sequence). Germline trimming cut 1 base from V and 6 bases from J; bases unmatched to any gene: 9. This CDR3 comprises 15 residues. CDR3 coding DNA: TGCAGTGCTAGAGTGTTAGGGGGCGAGGGAAACATTCAGTACTTC. Protein product: CSARVLGGEGNIQYF.

The rearrangement joins TRBV6-5 to TRBJ2-5, with D possibly called TRBD1 or TRBD2 (5 bases each). The CDR3 is made up of 14 amino acids. Germline lookup yields CDR1 MNHEY and CDR2 SVGAGI. Trimming cost V 0 bases and J 4 bases, with 9 bases left between them. This CDR3 reads CASSYSGGTETQYF. The CDR3 DNA sequence: TGTGCCAGCAGTTACTCAGGTGGGACAGAGACCCAGTACTTC.

The chain couples TRBV3-1 to TRBJ2-1, with TRBD2 matching over 7 bases. With 3 bases clipped from V and 3 bases from J, the junction kept 5 bases outside the gene matches. Germline values: CDR1 LGHDT, CDR2 YNNKEL (reference sequence). The CDR3 runs to 15 residues. The CDR3 here is CASSQRERVYNEQFF. The CDR3 nucleotides read TGTGCCAGCAGCCAGCGGGAGAGGGTCTACAATGAGCAGTTCTTC.